A selection of T cell receptor beta chains follows, all from one sample in a study of CD8 T cells in ankylosing spondylitis. TCRdb re-analysed the 5' RACE reads in MiXCR, keeping a single row per CDR3 protein. The sample lists 450,000 to 550,000 distinct CDR3 sequences, roughly 5% seen once, with around 3.4% in the top ten. Sequenced input: blood, either unsorted or a sorted T cell fraction (not recorded which). The receptors shown here come from a male donor with ankylosing spondylitis. Each CDR3 is given with its conserved first and last residue. D genes are given only for firm matches. Not all rows give a size; the values are once, few, many and, for expanded clones, a class.

DNA: TGCAGCGTTCCCTGGGCGCAGGTTGGCTACACCTTC
CDR3: CSVPWAQVGYTF
V: TRBV29-1
D: -
size: -
J: TRBJ1-2

DNA: TGTGCCAGCAGCCGGCAGGGCTGGGGGACCCAGTACTTC
CDR3: CASSRQGWGTQYF
V: TRBV7-2
D: -
size: few
J: TRBJ2-5

DNA: TGTGCCAGCAGTTACTCTTTTGGGGGGAATCAGCCCCAGCATTTT
CDR3: CASSYSFGGNQPQHF
V: TRBV6-5
D: -
size: -
J: TRBJ1-5

DNA: TGTGCTAGTGGTTTAGAACAGGGAGGCAACTATGGCTACACCTTC
CDR3: CASGLEQGGNYGYTF
V: TRBV12-5
D: -
size: few
J: TRBJ1-2

DNA: TGTGCCAGCAGTTACTCGAGATGGGACGGATCGCAGTATTTT
CDR3: CASSYSRWDGSQYF
V: TRBV6-2/TRBV6-3
D: -
size: many
J: TRBJ2-3

DNA: TGTGCCAGCAGTTCATCAGATACCGGGGAGCTGTTTTTT
CDR3: CASSSSDTGELFF
V: TRBV12-3/TRBV12-4
D: -
size: many
J: TRBJ2-2

DNA: TGTGCCAGCCAGAACGTGGGGGGAACAAAATACTACGAGCAGTACTTC
CDR3: CASQNVGGTKYYEQYF
V: TRBV12-3/TRBV12-4
D: -
size: many
J: TRBJ2-7

DNA: TGCAGTGCTAGGGGCGGGACTAGCGGCTCCTACAATGAGCAGTTCTTC
CDR3: CSARGGTSGSYNEQFF
V: TRBV20-1
D: TRBD2
size: many
J: TRBJ2-1

DNA: TGTGCCAGCAGGAGAAGCGGGACCTCCTATGGCTACACCTTC
CDR3: CASRRSGTSYGYTF
V: TRBV11-2
D: -
size: many
J: TRBJ1-2

DNA: TGTGCCAGCAGCGCGACAGGGGAAGAGACCCAGTACTTC
CDR3: CASSATGEETQYF
V: TRBV12-3/TRBV12-4
D: TRBD1
size: few
J: TRBJ2-5

DNA: TGTGCCAGCAGCTTAGCCAGGGCATCCTACGAGCAGTACTTC
CDR3: CASSLARASYEQYF
V: TRBV7-2
D: -
size: many
J: TRBJ2-7

DNA: TGTGCCAGCAGCTCTCGGGACAGGGGGAATTCACCCCTCCACTTT
CDR3: CASSSRDRGNSPLHF
V: TRBV7-2
D: TRBD1
size: -
J: TRBJ1-6

DNA: TGTGCCAGCAGCGCCTTGGGGGGCGAGCAGTACTTC
CDR3: CASSALGGEQYF
V: TRBV9
D: -
size: many
J: TRBJ2-7

DNA: TGTGCCAGCAGCCGAGCCGGCTCAAACACCGGGGAGCTGTTTTTT
CDR3: CASSRAGSNTGELFF
V: TRBV11-3
D: -
size: -
J: TRBJ2-2

DNA: TGCAGTGTAGGGGCGAACACCGGGGAGCTGTTTTTT
CDR3: CSVGANTGELFF
V: TRBV20-1
D: -
size: many
J: TRBJ2-2

DNA: TGTGCCAGCAGCTTAGCAATTGCGGGAGGTTACTACGAGCAGTACTTC
CDR3: CASSLAIAGGYYEQYF
V: TRBV7-2
D: TRBD2
size: many
J: TRBJ2-7

DNA: TGTGCCAGCTCACCAGAATTTGGACAGGGGGCCCGGCGCTATGGCTACACCTTC
CDR3: CASSPEFGQGARRYGYTF
V: TRBV18
D: TRBD1
size: once
J: TRBJ1-2

DNA: TGCAGTGCTAGAGAATCCCCAGGACCGGGAGTAAGGACAGATACGCAGTATTTT
CDR3: CSARESPGPGVRTDTQYF
V: TRBV20-1
D: -
size: few
J: TRBJ2-3